The clone carrying this T cell receptor (beta chain) was picked up a small number of times. What it binds is unknown. The identical CDR3 is also encoded by other nucleotide sequences in the sample. This entry comes from a study of cytomegalovirus exposure and HLA in healthy donors. Across the study: Prior work identified 120 million or so unique TCR beta sequences in roughly 190 million T cells. Study-wide results and caveats: Accurate prediction of most subjects' HLA-A and HLA-B alleles from TCR beta sequences was reported. A later analysis reportedly found that, within productive TCRs, an Asian-associated ancestry cluster had fewer N-insertions than the mean observed across the roughly 730 donors. Certain sequence variants were highly shared and formed a cluster, and this cluster was likely a sequencing artifact.

There are 13 residues in the CDR3. The germline gives CDR1 SGHTA, CDR2 FQGTGA. V gave up 4 bases and J gave up 0 bases, with 3 bases separating them. PCR used 60 Vbeta primers and 13 Jbeta primers. Sequencing was performed with immunoSEQ multiplex PCR; in TCRdb, only in-frame clones are kept and a portion is missing. Among 130,000 or so clones, 74% were seen once, and the ten largest hold around 4.1%. The TCR was taken from a man in his late teens or twenties in good health and CMV-seropositive. V is TRBV7-3 and J is TRBJ2-2; D is unresolved. Material for sequencing was PBMCs. DNA of the CDR3: TGTGCCAGCAGCTCATCGAACACCGGGGAGCTGTTTTTT. It translates to CASSSSNTGELFF.